One sample yielded the 27 T cell receptor beta chains listed below, sequenced in a study of T cells after yellow fever vaccination. TCRdb called the 5' RACE reads again in MiXCR, with one record for every CDR3 protein. The sample contains some 320,000 distinct CDR3 sequences, around 4.4% of which appear only once. The source was PBMCs, collected 15 days after the yellow fever booster vaccination. The receptors were gathered from a man in his late teens or twenties who received the YFV17D yellow fever vaccine.

This clonotype has just a few counts. CDR3 loop: CATSDSSGGAGTDTQYF. The CDR3 nucleotides are TGTGCCACCAGTGATTCATCAGGGGGCGCCGGCACAGATACGCAGTATTTT. The rearrangement joins TRBV24-1 to TRBJ2-3; 8 bases align to TRBD1. CDR1 and CDR2 from the germline V gene are KGHDR and SFDVKD. CDR3 size: 17 residues. J lost 1 base, V lost 2 bases, and 7 bases had no gene match.

In its sample, this clonotype was seen many times. The gene calls are TRBV7-9 and TRBJ2-2; D possibly corresponds to TRBD2 (7 bases). Trimming stripped 5 bases from V and 5 bases from J, with 18 bases between. Germline V lookup: CDR1 SEHNR, CDR2 FQNEAQ (reference sequence). The CDR3 extends over 16 amino acids. The CDR3 nucleotides read TGTGCCAGCAGCCCCCCGGGGGGCAGCTCTACCGGGGAGCTGTTTTTT. Translated: CASSPPGGSSTGELFF.

V is TRBV5-5 and J is TRBJ2-1, with 7 bases matching TRBD2. This CDR3 is built from 15 residues. Germline V lookup: CDR1 SGHKS, CDR2 YYEKEE (reference sequence). V shed 2 bases and J 0 bases; nucleotides not matched to a gene: 2. CDR3 amino acids: CASSLGLDSYNEQFF. CDR3 nucleotide sequence: TGTGCCAGCAGCTTAGGACTAGACTCCTACAATGAGCAGTTCTTC. The complete variable domain, with remaining parts taken from reference TRBV5-5 and TRBJ2-1, reads DAGVTQSPTHLIKTRGQQVTLRCSPISGHKSVSWYQQVLGQGPQFIFQYYEKEERGRGNFPDRFSARQFPNYSSELNVNALLLGDSALYLCASSLGLDSYNEQFFGPGTRLTVL.

This clonotype was counted at least ten times. This chain uses TRBV9 with TRBJ2-3, with 11 bases aligning to TRBD2. This CDR3 comprises 15 residues. The V gene end was trimmed by 3 bases and the J gene end by 2 bases; junction bases not matched to a gene: 2. The germline V gene has CDR1 SGDLS and CDR2 YYNGEE. CDR3 amino acids: CASSETSGATDTQYF. The CDR3 DNA is TGTGCCAGCAGCGAGACTAGCGGGGCCACAGATACGCAGTATTTT.

This chain joins TRBV27 and TRBJ2-7; D unresolved. Germline V gene lookup returns CDR1 MNHEY and CDR2 SMNVEV (reference sequence). The length of the CDR3 is 13 residues. Trimming took 10 bases from V and 3 from J, leaving 16 bases between them. The CDR3 DNA reads as TGTGCCACCGGATCCACCTTGGACTACGAGCAGTACTTC. As protein: CATGSTLDYEQYF.

Comment on this clonotype: Relative to the germline gene, one junction end is altered; a read error may explain this. This sequence joins TRBV5-1 and TRBJ2-5; 11 nucleotides align to TRBD1. From germline, CDR1 is SGHRS and CDR2 YFSETQ. The length of the CDR3 is 14 residues. CDR3 sequence (DNA): TGCGCCAGCAGCTTGGAGGGACAGGGGGAGACCCAGCACTTC. Translating gives CASSLEGQGETQHF.

Only a few counts were recorded for this clonotype. This chain links TRBV27 with TRBJ2-1; TRBD1 aligns across 9 bases. Germline lookup yields CDR1 MNHEY and CDR2 SMNVEV (reference sequence). The CDR3 extends over 15 amino acids. The trim removed 3 bases at V and 6 bases at J, leaving 6 bases unmatched. The CDR3 DNA reads as TGTGCCAGCAGTTTTTGGGGGACAGGGAGCAATGAGCAGTTCTTC. The encoded protein is CASSFWGTGSNEQFF.

This clonotype was observed a handful of times. This chain links TRBV15 with TRBJ2-7; possibly TRBD2 for D (6 bases). This CDR3 contains 14 residues. CDR1 is LNHNV, CDR2 YYDKDF, per germline (reference sequence). V lost 1 base and J lost 4, with 11 bases in between. CDR3 bases: TGTGCCACCAGCAGAGGGTCGGGGACTTACGAGCAGTACGTC. Translating gives CATSRGSGTYEQYV.

In its sample, this clonotype was seen many times. This chain joins TRBV20-1 and TRBJ1-6, with D possibly being TRBD1 (6 bases). Germline V gene lookup returns CDR1 DFQATT and CDR2 SNEGSKA (reference sequence). The CDR3 has 17 amino acids. V shed 4 bases and J shed 0 bases, with 16 bases lying between them. CDR3 DNA: TGCAGTGCTATAAGACTACAGGGTAGCTCCTATAATTCACCCCTCCACTTT. Translation: CSAIRLQGSSYNSPLHF.

This clonotype was recorded many times. The gene calls are TRBV12-3 or TRBV12-4 and TRBJ1-5; 7 bases are a match to TRBD1. Trimming at V came to 2 bases and at J to 2 bases, leaving 6 bases not matched to a gene. The CDR3 covers 16 residues. The CDR3 coding sequence is TGTGCCAGCAGTTTAACAGGGGTCGTAGGCAATCAGCCCCAGCATTTT. This encodes CASSLTGVVGNQPQHF.

The sample holds a few counts of this clonotype. V usage is TRBV10-3 and J usage is TRBJ1-4; possible D gene TRBD1, 5 bases. The CDR3 is 15 residues long. The V gene lost 0 bases and the J gene lost 7 bases, with 12 bases spanning the gap. Germline V lookup: CDR1 ENHRY, CDR2 SYGVKD. CDR3 in amino acids: CAISESQGLVEKLFF. The DNA for the CDR3 is TGTGCCATCAGTGAGTCTCAGGGATTGGTTGAAAAACTGTTTTTT.

This clonotype has only a few counts. V is TRBV20-1 and J is TRBJ2-3; D gene ambiguous. The CDR3 runs to 13 residues. The V gene's germline CDR1 is DFQATT and CDR2 SNEGSKA (reference sequence). The V and J ends lost 0 bases and 1 base respectively, with 5 bases between them. CDR3 protein: CSAREWGTDTQYF. CDR3 bases: TGCAGTGCTAGAGAGTGGGGCACAGATACGCAGTATTTT.

This clonotype was detected a few times. The J gene is TRBJ1-1, the V gene TRBV5-1, with a tentative D call TRBD1 (5 bases). The V end lost 0 bases, the J end lost 7 bases, and 10 bases lay between the germline ends. There are 13 residues in the CDR3. Germline V CDR1 and CDR2: SGHRS, YFSETQ. The CDR3 sequence is CASSLEDSLEAFF. CDR3 in DNA: TGCGCCAGCAGCTTGGAAGACAGCCTTGAAGCTTTCTTT.

This clonotype appeared many times. The gene calls are TRBV28 and TRBJ1-5; 7 bases align to TRBD1. This CDR3 spans 15 amino acids. The V gene end was trimmed by 6 bases and the J gene end by 6 bases; junction bases not matched to a gene: 11. Germline loops: CDR1 MDHEN, CDR2 SYDVKM. The CDR3 reads CASSIQGYEVQPQHF. CDR3 coding DNA: TGTGCCAGCAGCATACAGGGGTACGAGGTTCAGCCCCAGCATTTT.

This clonotype was observed at least ten times. V and J are TRBV7-9 and TRBJ2-5, with 9 bases aligning to TRBD2. Germline loops: CDR1 SEHNR, CDR2 FQNEAQ (reference sequence). Trimming took 1 base from V and 5 from J; bases not matched to a gene: 11. The CDR3 consists of 17 residues. The CDR3 loop reads CASSLVSGGAYGETQYF. The CDR3 DNA follows: TGTGCCAGCAGCTTAGTTAGCGGGGGCGCTTACGGGGAGACCCAGTACTTC.

This clonotype was recorded many times. J is TRBJ1-2 and V is TRBV12-3 or TRBV12-4; possibly TRBD1 for D (5 bases). This CDR3 has 13 residues. Trimming took 6 bases from V and 4 from J, leaving 12 bases between them. The CDR3 DNA is TGTGCCAGCAGCCTCGGGGCCAGCTATGGCTACACCTTC. Amino acid sequence: CASSLGASYGYTF.

The V gene is TRBV11-2, the J gene TRBJ2-1, with 10 nucleotides matching TRBD2. Trimming took 8 bases from V and 4 from J; bases not matched to a gene: 8. The CDR3 loop spans 15 amino acids. Germline CDR1 SGHAT, CDR2 FQNNGV. The CDR3 sequence is CASGAASGGYNEQFF. CDR3 DNA: TGTGCCAGCGGAGCCGCTAGCGGGGGTTACAATGAGCAGTTCTTC.

The genes are TRBV7-6 and TRBJ2-1, with D possibly called TRBD1 or TRBD2 (6 bases each). There are 15 residues in the CDR3. Trimming stripped 1 base from V and 3 bases from J, with 10 bases between. Germline lookup yields CDR1 SGHVS and CDR2 FNYEAQ. The CDR3 sequence: CASSLDGGLYNEQFF. DNA for the CDR3: TGTGCCAGCAGCTTAGATGGGGGGCTCTACAATGAGCAGTTCTTC.

This clonotype was observed a few times. The chain carries TRBV6-1 and TRBJ1-5; D uncertain. Germline V lookup: CDR1 MNHNS, CDR2 SASEGT. Trimming removed 1 base from V and 7 bases from J, with 5 bases in between. The CDR3 sequence is 12 residues long. The CDR3 sequence: CASSEGVQPQHF. CDR3 sequence (DNA): TGTGCCAGCAGTGAAGGGGTCCAGCCCCAGCATTTT.

This clonotype was seen many times. The DNA for the CDR3 is TGCAGCGTCACGGGGCAGGGGCCTGGCACAGATACGCAGTATTTT. Amino acid sequence: CSVTGQGPGTDTQYF. The V call is TRBV29-1, the J call TRBJ2-3; tentatively, D is TRBD1 (6 bases). The V and J ends lost 6 bases and 1 base respectively, with 17 bases between them. The germline V gene has CDR1 SQVTM and CDR2 ANQGSEA. CDR3 length: 15 residues.

This clonotype was observed many times. The chain is built from TRBV7-3 and TRBJ2-3; the match to TRBD2 covers 8 bases. This CDR3 region has 18 residues. Germline-derived CDR1 and CDR2 are SGHTA and FQGTGA. Trimming at V came to 2 bases and at J to 0 bases, leaving 10 bases not matched to a gene. CDR3 residues: CASSLRGGGPISTDTQYF. CDR3 DNA sequence: TGTGCCAGCAGCTTACGGGGCGGGGGGCCTATCAGCACAGATACGCAGTATTTT.

There are many counts of this clonotype. The chain couples TRBV6-2 or TRBV6-3 to TRBJ1-5; no clear D gene. The CDR3 is 12 amino acids. Trimming removed 4 bases from V and 3 bases from J, with 4 bases in between. CDR1 and CDR2 (germline): MNHEY, SVGEGT. CDR3 loop: CASSWDNQPQHF. CDR3 nucleotides: TGTGCCAGCAGTTGGGACAATCAGCCCCAGCATTTT.

This clonotype was picked up a small number of times. The chain is built from TRBV25-1 and TRBJ2-5; D might be TRBD2 (5 bases). Looked up from germline, CDR1 is MGHDK and CDR2 is SYGVNS. CDR3 size: 16 residues. V lost 2 bases, J lost 0 bases, and 13 bases lay in between. The DNA of the CDR3 is TGTGCCAGCAGTGAAACGGGAAATCCGTACCAAGAGACCCAGTACTTC. It translates to CASSETGNPYQETQYF.

This clonotype was picked up a small number of times. The J gene is TRBJ1-5, the V gene TRBV12-3 or TRBV12-4, with 8 bases matching TRBD1. Unmatched junction bases numbered 13, after V lost 6 bases and J lost 0 bases. This CDR3 contains 18 residues. This CDR3 is CASSPIGQGDYSNQPQHF. CDR3 DNA sequence: TGTGCCAGCAGCCCAATTGGACAGGGCGACTATAGCAATCAGCCCCAGCATTTT.

The CDR3 region has the DNA TGTGCCAGCAGCTACCAGGGGCGAGGGACAGATACGCAGTATTTT. Amino acids: CASSYQGRGTDTQYF. V and J are TRBV27 and TRBJ2-3, with D maybe TRBD1 (6 bases). Germline V CDR1 and CDR2: MNHEY, SMNVEV (reference sequence). This CDR3 contains 15 residues. V lost 6 bases, J lost 3 bases, and 16 bases lay in between.

This clonotype was recorded at least ten times. The chain employs TRBV19 and TRBJ2-7; D may be TRBD1 (6 bases). V lost 5 bases, J lost 4 bases, and 9 bases lay in between. CDR3 size: 12 residues. Germline CDR1 LNHDA, CDR2 SQIVND (reference sequence). CDR3 coding DNA: TGTGCCAGTAGTCGAGGGGGTTACGAGCAGTACTTC. Protein sequence: CASSRGGYEQYF.

This clonotype was found many times. V usage is TRBV20-1 and J usage is TRBJ2-5; TRBD2 matches at 9 bases. The CDR3 consists of 16 residues. The germline CDR1 and CDR2 sequences are DFQATT and SNEGSKA (reference sequence). V gave up 2 bases and J gave up 0 bases; unmatched junction bases: 7. CDR3 sequence (DNA): TGCAGTGCTAGACCATATCAGCGGGGGGACCAAGAGACCCAGTACTTC. It translates to CSARPYQRGDQETQYF.